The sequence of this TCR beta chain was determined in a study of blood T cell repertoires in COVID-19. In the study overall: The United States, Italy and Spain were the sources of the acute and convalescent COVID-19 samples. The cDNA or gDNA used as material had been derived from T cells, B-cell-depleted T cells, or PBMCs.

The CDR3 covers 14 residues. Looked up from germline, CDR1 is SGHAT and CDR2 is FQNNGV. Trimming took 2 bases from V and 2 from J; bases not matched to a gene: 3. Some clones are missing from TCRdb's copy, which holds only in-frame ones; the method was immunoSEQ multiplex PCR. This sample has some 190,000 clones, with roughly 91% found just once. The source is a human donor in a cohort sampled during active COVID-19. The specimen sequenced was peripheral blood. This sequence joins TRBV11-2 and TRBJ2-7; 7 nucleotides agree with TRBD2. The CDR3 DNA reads TGTGCCAGCAGCTTAAAGGGAGGGGCCTACGAGCAGTACTTC. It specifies CASSLKGGAYEQYF.